The 25 T cell receptor beta chains reported below all come from one sample, sequenced in a study of T-cell memory formation after mild COVID-19. TCRdb processed the 5' RACE reads anew with MiXCR; each CDR3 protein has one entry. The sample records about 250,000 distinct CDR3 sequences, 15% being singletons. The sequenced sample was PBMCs or a T cell subset sorted from them (not recorded which). Receptors were obtained from an adult woman who had mild COVID-19 (a few samples of this study predate the infection). Cell type and time point are not known.

The CDR3 protein is CASSRRSSGGTGELFF. Written as DNA, the CDR3 is TGCGCCAGCAGCCGCAGATCCAGCGGGGGAACCGGGGAGCTGTTTTTT. The V call is TRBV4-1, the J call TRBJ2-2; TRBD2 aligns across 8 bases. The J segment lost 5 bases and the V segment lost 4 bases, leaving 9 bases of the junction unmatched. Germline loops: CDR1 MGHRA, CDR2 YSYEKL. The CDR3 spans 16 residues.

This clonotype appeared a few times. This chain uses TRBV20-1 with TRBJ1-6, with 7 bases aligning to TRBD1. Germline values: CDR1 DFQATT, CDR2 SNEGSKA (reference sequence). J gave up 8 bases and V 5 bases, and 15 bases lay outside the gene matches. The CDR3 has 16 amino acids. The CDR3 sequence is CSASTTGIGPHSPLHF. DNA of the CDR3: TGCAGTGCTTCCACGACAGGGATCGGCCCACATTCACCCCTCCACTTT.

The chain combines TRBV20-1 with TRBJ2-1; 9 nucleotides agree with TRBD2. This CDR3 comprises 17 residues. Losses at the gene ends were 0 bases for V and 7 bases for J; bases not matched to a gene: 13. Germline V gene lookup returns CDR1 DFQATT and CDR2 SNEGSKA (reference sequence). CDR3 protein: CSARDWTGGRGRNEQFF. DNA of the CDR3: TGCAGTGCTAGAGATTGGACTGGCGGGAGGGGTAGAAATGAGCAGTTCTTC.

In this sample, this clonotype turned up a few times. This sequence joins TRBV10-3 and TRBJ1-1; no firm D call. This CDR3 has 12 residues. Germline V CDR1 and CDR2: ENHRY, SYGVKD. The ends were cut back, 6 bases at V and 3 bases at J, with 8 bases in the middle. The CDR3 DNA follows: TGTGCCATCAGAGGAGGATACACTGAAGCTTTCTTT. It encodes CAIRGGYTEAFF.

Written as DNA, the CDR3 is TGTGCCAGCGGTGGGGCCAACCCAGATACGCAGTATTTT. This codes for CASGGANPDTQYF. The gene calls are TRBV6-6 and TRBJ2-3, with D maybe TRBD1 (5 bases). The CDR3 length is 13 residues. V lost 8 bases and J lost 4, with 13 bases in between. Germline assignment: CDR1 MNHNY and CDR2 SVGAGI (reference sequence).

This clonotype was picked up many times. V gene TRBV19 combines with J gene TRBJ1-2, with 10 bases matching TRBD1. This CDR3 is built from 16 residues. J lost 8 bases, V lost 6 bases, and 15 bases had no gene match. The germline V gene encodes CDR1 LNHDA and CDR2 SQIVND (reference sequence). The CDR3 sequence: CASRWDRGGSIGGYTF. The DNA of the CDR3 is TGTGCCAGTAGGTGGGACAGGGGCGGATCAATCGGGGGCTACACCTTC. Supplemented by reference TRBV19 and TRBJ1-2, the full variable domain reads DGGITQSPKYLFRKEGQNVTLSCEQNLNHDAMYWYRQDPGQGLRLIYYSQIVNDFQKGDIAEGYSVSREKKESFPLTVTSAQKNPTAFYLCASRWDRGGSIGGYTFGSGTRLTVV.

The chain has TRBV20-1 and TRBJ1-1, with no clear D. Germline assignment: CDR1 DFQATT and CDR2 SNEGSKA (reference sequence). CDR3 size: 14 residues. Deletions cut 5 bases from V and 4 bases from J, with 17 bases between. Here the CDR3 reads CSALPGNAGTEAFF. CDR3 DNA: TGCAGTGCTTTGCCGGGAAACGCGGGCACTGAAGCTTTCTTT.

This clonotype was counted only a few times. The gene calls are TRBV7-9 and TRBJ2-5, with D unresolved. Trimming shortened V by 4 bases and J by 5 bases, and 11 bases separated the two germline ends. Germline V gene lookup returns CDR1 SEHNR and CDR2 FQNEAQ (reference sequence). This CDR3 region has 13 residues. DNA for the CDR3: TGTGCCAGCAGCTCAGTCCCGCAGGAGACCCAGTACTTC. Translation: CASSSVPQETQYF. The whole variable domain, filled in from reference TRBV7-9 and TRBJ2-5, reads DTGVSQNPRHKITKRGQNVTFRCDPISEHNRLYWYRQTLGQGPEFLTYFQNEAQLEKSRLLSDRFSAERPKGSFSTLEIQRTEQGDSAMYLCASSSVPQETQYFGPGTRLLVL.

Only a few counts were recorded for this clonotype. The chain carries TRBV4-2 and TRBJ2-7; D is uncertain. V was shortened by 0 bases and J by 3 bases, with 9 bases between the two germline ends. Germline V gene lookup returns CDR1 LGHNA and CDR2 YNFKEQ. This CDR3 contains 14 residues. The chain's CDR3 is CASSQDGRDYEQYF. DNA of the CDR3: TGTGCCAGCAGCCAAGATGGCCGAGACTACGAGCAGTACTTC.

In this sample, this clonotype turned up once. The rearrangement uses TRBV6-5 and TRBJ1-1; D remains ambiguous. This CDR3 comprises 14 residues. Germline values: CDR1 MNHEY, CDR2 SVGAGI. With 4 bases removed from V and 6 bases from J, the gap between germline ends came to 15 bases. Written as DNA, the CDR3 is TGTGCCAGCAGTTTTCGTCAGCGGTATTCTGAAGCTTTCTTT. Protein: CASSFRQRYSEAFF.

There are a few counts of this clonotype. The rearrangement joins TRBV2 to TRBJ1-5, with no clear D. Trimming removed 5 bases at V and 6 bases at J, with 11 bases between. Germline lookup yields CDR1 SNHLY and CDR2 FYNNEI. The CDR3 runs to 13 residues. CDR3 bases: TGTGCCAGCAGTCGTATCGAGGTTCAGCCCCAGCATTTT. Translated: CASSRIEVQPQHF. The full variable domain, in which reference TRBV2 and TRBJ1-5 provide the parts outside the CDR3, is EPEVTQTPSHQVTQMGQEVILRCVPISNHLYFYWYRQILGQKVEFLVSFYNNEISEKSEIFDDQFSVERPDGSNFTLKIRSTKLEDSAMYFCASSRIEVQPQHFGDGTRLSIL.

J is TRBJ2-1 and V is TRBV20-1, with 8 bases identical to TRBD2. J gave up 9 bases and V 1 base, and 23 bases lay outside the gene matches. There are 19 residues in the CDR3. Germline V CDR1 and CDR2: DFQATT, SNEGSKA (reference sequence). The CDR3 nucleotides read TGCAGTGCTAGAGTGAGGGTAGCGGGACCCCCGGGGGCATTTAGTGAGCAGTTCTTC. Translating it yields CSARVRVAGPPGAFSEQFF.

The V call is TRBV7-2, the J call TRBJ2-1; 9 positions match TRBD2. This CDR3 contains 16 residues. J was trimmed by 0 bases and V by 3 bases; bases with no gene match: 3. Germline V lookup: CDR1 SGHTA, CDR2 FQGNSA. The CDR3 DNA follows: TGTGCCAGCAGCTTGTCGCGGGGGGGCTCCTACAATGAGCAGTTCTTC. Translating it yields CASSLSRGGSYNEQFF.

This clonotype was counted only a few times. J is TRBJ2-1 and V is TRBV12-3 or TRBV12-4; no clear D gene. V was cut by 1 base and J by 14 bases, with 15 bases left in between. This CDR3 spans 13 amino acids. In DNA, the CDR3 is TGTGCCAGCAGTTTAGGCGGAAGTTTGGGGAAGTTCTTC. This encodes CASSLGGSLGKFF.

This clonotype has a handful of counts. The rearrangement uses TRBV29-1 and TRBJ2-5; 11 bases map to TRBD2. Germline V gene data show CDR1 as SQVTM and CDR2 as ANQGSEA. J lost 1 base, V lost 6 bases, and 7 bases had no gene match. This CDR3 region has 15 residues. The CDR3 sequence is CSVDGTSGLQETQYF. CDR3 nucleotide sequence: TGCAGCGTGGACGGGACTAGCGGACTCCAAGAGACCCAGTACTTC.

V usage is TRBV2 and J usage is TRBJ1-6; 11 positions agree with TRBD1. V shed 7 bases and J 10 bases; nucleotides not matched to a gene: 6. Looked up from germline, CDR1 is SNHLY and CDR2 is FYNNEI. CDR3 length: 14 amino acids. The CDR3 region is CASKGGQGASPLHF. CDR3 DNA sequence: TGTGCCAGCAAGGGTGGACAGGGGGCCTCACCCCTCCACTTT.

The genes are TRBV6-5 and TRBJ1-4; weak D call: TRBD1 (5 bases). CDR3 length: 14 residues. Per germline, CDR1 MNHEY and CDR2 SVGAGI. The germline V and J ends were trimmed by 5 bases and 10 bases, with 17 bases remaining between them. The CDR3 DNA reads as TGTGCCAGCAGTGGGCGGGTCAGGGAAGGAAAACTGTTTTTT. It translates to CASSGRVREGKLFF.

The rearrangement joins TRBV25-1 to TRBJ1-6; 9 nucleotides match TRBD1. The germline V gene has CDR1 MGHDK and CDR2 SYGVNS. CDR3 length: 17 residues. The V gene end was trimmed by 1 base and the J gene end by 7 bases; junction bases not matched to a gene: 8. The CDR3 DNA follows: TGTGCCAGCAGTGAATCAGTAGGGACAGGGTCGAATTCACCCCTCCACTTT. Protein: CASSESVGTGSNSPLHF.

V usage is TRBV7-2 and J usage is TRBJ2-5, with D perhaps assigned TRBD1 or TRBD2 (5 bases each). CDR1 SGHTA and CDR2 FQGNSA come from the germline V gene. The CDR3 is made up of 16 amino acids. Trimming removed 2 bases from V and 1 base from J, with 14 bases in between. The CDR3 sequence is CASSLYGGGVQETQYF. The CDR3 DNA is TGTGCCAGCAGCTTATATGGTGGGGGAGTCCAAGAGACCCAGTACTTC.

The V call is TRBV12-3 or TRBV12-4, the J call TRBJ2-1; D may be TRBD2 (5 bases). This CDR3 spans 13 amino acids. V lost 4 bases and J lost 2, with 6 bases in between. CDR3: CASSWGAYNEQFF. The CDR3 DNA sequence: TGTGCCAGCAGTTGGGGAGCCTACAATGAGCAGTTCTTC.

The genes are TRBV9 and TRBJ1-1; TRBD1 is a possible D gene (5 bases). The germline CDR1 and CDR2 sequences are SGDLS and YYNGEE. This CDR3 has 15 residues. V shed 1 base and J shed 6 bases, with 16 bases lying between them. As DNA, the CDR3 is TGTGCCAGCAGCGTAAGAGATACAGGTCACCCTGAAGCTTTCTTT. This sequence encodes CASSVRDTGHPEAFF.

This clonotype has more than one count but fewer than ten. CDR3 protein: CSARKPGLAGRSSTDTQYF. For the CDR3, the DNA is TGCAGTGCTAGAAAACCTGGACTAGCGGGACGTTCTAGCACAGATACGCAGTATTTT. The V gene is TRBV20-1, the J gene TRBJ2-3, with TRBD2 matching over 12 bases. CDR3 length: 19 amino acids. V was clipped by 2 bases and J by 0 bases; unmatched bases: 12. CDR1 and CDR2 (germline): DFQATT, SNEGSKA (reference sequence).

The genes are TRBV20-1 and TRBJ2-7, with D possibly called TRBD1 or TRBD2 (7 bases each). From germline, CDR1 is DFQATT and CDR2 SNEGSKA (reference sequence). The CDR3 runs to 15 residues. With 5 bases removed from V and 0 bases from J, the gap between germline ends came to 17 bases. CDR3 protein: CSAPARGGLSYEQYF. The CDR3 nucleotides are TGCAGTGCTCCCGCCAGGGGGGGCCTCTCCTACGAGCAGTACTTC.

This clonotype turned up a few times. This rearrangement joins TRBV7-9 to TRBJ1-2; tentative D call: TRBD1 (5 bases). This CDR3 region has 15 residues. CDR1 and CDR2 (germline): SEHNR, FQNEAQ (reference sequence). V was shortened by 1 base and J by 7 bases, with 16 bases between the two germline ends. The CDR3 loop is CASSLDGDLLTGYTF. The CDR3 DNA is TGTGCCAGCAGCTTAGATGGGGACCTCTTGACTGGCTACACCTTC.

The chain has TRBV20-1 and TRBJ2-2, with D hard to call. The CDR3 sequence is 14 residues long. Trimming removed 2 bases from V and 6 bases from J, with 13 bases in between. In germline, CDR1 is DFQATT, CDR2 SNEGSKA (reference sequence). CDR3 sequence (DNA): TGCAGTGCTAGAATAGGTGGTGGGGCCGGGGAGCTGTTTTTT. Protein product: CSARIGGGAGELFF.